This TCR beta chain was sequenced for a study of cytomegalovirus exposure and HLA in healthy donors (dated by TCRdb to 2016 to 2017). Notes on the research overall: According to a later analysis, the 120 or so validation repertoires were produced on the same platform as the approximately 620 repertoires of the first cohort. The study aimed to test whether signatures of past pathogen exposure could be identified by cataloging public T cell receptors. Besides the first cohort of roughly 660 subjects, a separate validation cohort made up of roughly 120 different subjects was used. The study combined high-throughput TCR immunosequencing, statistical association of individual TCRs with disease status, and machine learning to predict cytomegalovirus infection status. On the study overall, not on this receptor specifically: According to the authors, the approach could potentially be generalized to other disease states and immunological phenotypes. A few of the identified cytomegalovirus-associated TCR beta chains were confirmed in vitro to be specific for cytomegalovirus antigens. The validation cohort had no HLA typing available for a later analysis, so co-occurrence within that cohort was assessed over all 120 or so repertoires. Cytomegalovirus status was reported to be diagnosed by the classifier with high specificity and sensitivity in both the original and validation cohorts. A total of 164 TCR beta chains were listed by the study as associated with cytomegalovirus. Most TCR sequences were seen in very few donors, while some public TCRs were found in many individuals. A later analysis found that TCRs clustered in the first cohort also tended to co-occur in the roughly 110 validation repertoires, with 90% to 95% of cluster scores above 0.

The donors belonged to the validation cohort of roughly 120 subjects, which was separate from the roughly 670-subject first cohort. About this clone itself: Its specific antigen is unknown. Base qualities are not recorded, but no much larger clone differs from it by a single base.

The method was the immunoSEQ multiplex PCR assay. The authors processed their data as follows. A statistical classification framework was built to diagnose cytomegalovirus status from the catalog of TCR beta chain sequences. TCRdb mirrors the immuneACCESS table, restricted to in-frame sequences. Some clones are absent from its copies; in checked studies, under half trace to an unresolved V gene, and the reason for the others is unknown. The V and J calls and the clone size are those of that table, but D and trimming were determined from the DNA. Here the sample has about 88,000 clones; 96% occur a single time. Of the sample, roughly 0.78% falls within the top ten clones. Cut back by 4 bases and 5 bases, the V and J ends lie 15 bases apart. The CDR3 starts with the cysteine, ends with the phenylalanine, and has 14 residues. CDR3 DNA is the only sequence kept; it has 42 bases, read in frame from the first base. CDR1 and CDR2 were assigned from the germline V gene as SGHRS and YFSETQ.

The sequence was collected from a man aged 18 to 29 in good health and CMV-seronegative. The rearrangement combines TRBV5-1 with TRBJ2-5, with an unclear D gene assignment. The sequenced material came from PBMCs. The nucleotides read TGCGCCAGCAGCCCGCGGTCGCCCCGGGAGACCCAGTACTTC. This is translated as CASSPRSPRETQYF.